The source of this T cell receptor (beta chain) is a study of shared T cell receptors in the human thymus. This CDR3 has 16 amino acids. Trimming shortened V by 4 bases and J by 0 bases, and 13 bases separated the two germline ends. CDR1 and CDR2 (germline): SGHAT, FQNNGV. Repertoires were generated with immunoSEQ multiplex PCR, while TCRdb's copy carries only in-frame clones and drops some. The sample lists hundreds of thousands of clones, approximately 90% occurring once. This sample was also put to use in a study of human thymus T cells. This second study notes: The thymus tissue came from resections taken during corrective heart surgery. Gene usage for V and J segments appeared biased in thymic and blood repertoires. Related studies found that unrelated individuals share highly overlapping thymic repertoires.

The specimen sequenced was thymocytes. This chain links TRBV11-2 with TRBJ2-1; D remains unclear. This TCR was sampled from a boy under three years old with a congenital heart defect. This CDR3 reads CASSSRFLSSYNEQFF. The CDR3 bases are TGTGCCAGCAGCTCCCGTTTCCTAAGCTCCTACAATGAGCAGTTCTTC. The full variable domain, completed using reference TRBV11-2 and TRBJ2-1, is EAGVAQSPRYKIIEKRQSVAFWCNPISGHATLYWYQQILGQGPKLLIQFQNNGVVDDSQLPKDRFSAERLKGVDSTLKIQPAKLEDSAVYLCASSSRFLSSYNEQFFGPGTRLTVL.